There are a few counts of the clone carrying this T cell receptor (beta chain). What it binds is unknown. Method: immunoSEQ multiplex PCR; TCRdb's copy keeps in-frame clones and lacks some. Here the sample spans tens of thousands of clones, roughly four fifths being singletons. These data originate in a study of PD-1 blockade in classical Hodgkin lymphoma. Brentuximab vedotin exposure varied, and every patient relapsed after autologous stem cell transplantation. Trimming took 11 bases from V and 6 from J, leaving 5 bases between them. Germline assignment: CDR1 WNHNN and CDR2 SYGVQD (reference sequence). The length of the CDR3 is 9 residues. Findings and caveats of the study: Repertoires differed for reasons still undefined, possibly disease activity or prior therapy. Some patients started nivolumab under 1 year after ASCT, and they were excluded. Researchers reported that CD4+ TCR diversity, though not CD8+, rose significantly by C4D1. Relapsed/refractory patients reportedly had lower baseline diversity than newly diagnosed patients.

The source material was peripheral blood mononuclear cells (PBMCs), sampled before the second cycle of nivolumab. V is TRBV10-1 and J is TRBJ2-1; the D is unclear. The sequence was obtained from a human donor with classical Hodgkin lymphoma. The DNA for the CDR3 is TGCGCCTGGGGCAATGAGCAGTTCTTC. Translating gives CAWGNEQFF.